One sample yielded the 29 T cell receptor beta chains listed below, sequenced in a study of T-cell reconstitution after alpha-beta-depleted transplantation in children. It was with unique molecular identifiers that the TCRbeta library was prepared. TCRdb reprocessed the PCR reads with MiXCR, giving one entry per CDR3 protein. In the table there are fewer than 450,000 distinct CDR3 sequences, 15% to 20% of which are singletons. This sample comprised PBMCs, mostly from graft donor cells, obtained 360 days after TCRalphabeta/CD19-depleted stem cell transplant. The receptors were sampled from a male patient between 2 and 10 years old who had a stem cell transplant for acute lymphoblastic leukemia, so the T cells may come from the graft donor.

The chain carries TRBV12-3 or TRBV12-4 and TRBJ2-4; D tentatively reads TRBD1 or TRBD2 (5 bases each). The V end lost 1 base, the J end lost 1 base, and 11 bases lay between the germline ends. CDR3 length: 16 amino acids. DNA of the CDR3: TGTGCCAGCAGTTTAGAGGGGAGTGGGGCCAAAAACATTCAGTACTTC. Residues: CASSLEGSGAKNIQYF.

This chain links TRBV10-3 with TRBJ2-2, with 10 bases matching TRBD1. Trimming removed 8 bases from V and 1 base from J; junction bases left unmatched: 7. Germline assignment: CDR1 ENHRY and CDR2 SYGVKD. This CDR3 contains 16 residues. This chain's CDR3 is CAIARDRGKNTGELFF. DNA for the CDR3: TGTGCCATCGCCCGGGACAGGGGAAAGAACACCGGGGAGCTGTTTTTT.

At least ten counts were recorded for this clonotype. The gene calls are TRBV20-1 and TRBJ2-7; TRBD2 aligns across 11 bases. Unmatched junction bases numbered 8, after V lost 1 base and J lost 3 bases. Germline V gives CDR1 DFQATT, CDR2 SNEGSKA (reference sequence). This CDR3 spans 16 amino acids. CDR3 nucleotide sequence: TGCAGTGCTAGAGTGGCTAGCGGGAGGCACCGCTACGAGCAGTACTTC. The encoded protein is CSARVASGRHRYEQYF.

This clonotype was observed a few times. The V and J genes are TRBV11-2 and TRBJ2-7; D is undetermined. Germline V gene sequence: CDR1 SGHAT, CDR2 FQNNGV. Trimming cost V 6 bases and J 9 bases, with 12 bases left between them. The CDR3 spans 11 residues. The CDR3 DNA is TGTGCCAGCAGTATCCTTCGCGGGCAGTACTTC. Encoded protein: CASSILRGQYF. The full variable domain, its missing parts supplied by reference TRBV11-2 and TRBJ2-7, is EAGVAQSPRYKIIEKRQSVAFWCNPISGHATLYWYQQILGQGPKLLIQFQNNGVVDDSQLPKDRFSAERLKGVDSTLKIQPAKLEDSAVYLCASSILRGQYFGPGTRLTVT.

The gene calls are TRBV11-1 and TRBJ2-2; TRBD1 matches 10 bases. The trim removed 5 bases at V and 5 bases at J, leaving 17 bases unmatched. Germline V CDR1 and CDR2: SGHAT, FQDESV (reference sequence). The CDR3 runs 19 residues. DNA of the CDR3: TGTGCCAGCAGCCAGAACCCAGACGGACAGGGGGGCAGGACCGGGGAGCTGTTTTTT. It translates to CASSQNPDGQGGRTGELFF.

This clonotype was detected many times. The J gene is TRBJ2-7, the V gene TRBV12-3 or TRBV12-4; possibly TRBD2 for D (5 bases). The CDR3 runs to 12 residues. V gave up 8 bases and J gave up 3 bases, with 11 bases separating them. DNA for the CDR3: TGTGCCAGCTCACCTACTAGCTACGAGCAGTACTTC. The encoded protein is CASSPTSYEQYF.

The chain has TRBV28 and TRBJ2-1; 8 bases map to TRBD2. J gave up 12 bases and V 5 bases, and 18 bases lay outside the gene matches. The germline gives CDR1 MDHEN, CDR2 SYDVKM. This CDR3 has 16 amino acids. In nucleotides, the CDR3 is TGTGCCAGCAGTCGGCAGGGCTTAGGCGGGAGGTCCGCGCAGTTCTTC. Its protein product is CASSRQGLGGRSAQFF.

This clonotype has only a few counts. The chain has TRBV20-1 and TRBJ2-1; possibly TRBD2 for D (5 bases). This CDR3 is built from 14 residues. V was shortened by 5 bases and J by 4 bases, with 15 bases between the two germline ends. Germline assignment: CDR1 DFQATT and CDR2 SNEGSKA (reference sequence). CDR3 nucleotides: TGCAGTGCTCGGAGGTCCGACATGTACAATGAGCAGTTCTTC. This codes for CSARRSDMYNEQFF.

The chain recombines TRBV12-3 or TRBV12-4 with TRBJ1-1, with unresolved D. The CDR3 is 14 residues long. The V end was cut by 7 bases, the J end by 1 base, with 13 bases between. The CDR3 DNA is TGTGCCAGCACCCCCGGAAGGCCGAACACTGAAGCTTTCTTT. Its translation: CASTPGRPNTEAFF.

This clonotype turned up a few times. The chain has TRBV10-3 and TRBJ2-1; a weak D match, TRBD2 (5 bases). This CDR3 has 13 amino acids. Between the trimmed V and J ends, which lost 2 bases and 6 bases, there was a span of 8 bases. Germline V gene sequence: CDR1 ENHRY, CDR2 SYGVKD. The CDR3 coding sequence is TGTGCCATCAGTGAGGGACTTTCCAATGAGCAGTTCTTC. Translated, it gives CAISEGLSNEQFF.

This clonotype was observed many times. The chain recombines TRBV28 with TRBJ2-1, with D possibly matching TRBD2 (6 bases). The CDR3 totals 14 residues. The ends were cut back, 6 bases at V and 6 bases at J, with 15 bases in the middle. Germline V gene data show CDR1 as MDHEN and CDR2 as SYDVKM. CDR3 residues: CASSPSGVPNEQFF. For the CDR3, the DNA is TGTGCCAGCAGCCCCTCGGGAGTACCCAATGAGCAGTTCTTC.

This chain connects TRBV12-5 to TRBJ2-1; 11 bases are shared with TRBD2. This CDR3 spans 17 amino acids. CDR1 is LGHNT, CDR2 FRNRAP, per germline. After removal of 1 base from V and 5 bases from J, the junction contained 7 bases not matched to a gene. CDR3 sequence reads: CASGLAGLADKNNEQFF. For the CDR3, the DNA is TGTGCTAGTGGTTTGGCGGGACTAGCGGATAAAAACAATGAGCAGTTCTTC.

The genes are TRBV20-1 and TRBJ1-1; D may be TRBD1 (5 bases). CDR1 and CDR2 (germline): DFQATT, SNEGSKA (reference sequence). Between the trimmed V and J ends, which lost 4 bases and 7 bases, there was a span of 19 bases. The CDR3 consists of 14 residues. The CDR3 DNA reads as TGCAGTGCTACTGGACTCCTCGGGACCAATGAAGCTTTCTTT. It yields the protein CSATGLLGTNEAFF.

The chain is built from TRBV6-2 or TRBV6-3 and TRBJ2-1, with 11 bases matching TRBD2. CDR1 and CDR2 from the germline V gene are MNHEY and SVGEGT. V was clipped by 4 bases and J by 9 bases; unmatched bases: 5. The CDR3 covers 14 residues. CDR3 in DNA: TGTGCCAGCAGTTGGTCAGGGACTAGCGGTGAGCAGTTCTTC. Its translation: CASSWSGTSGEQFF.

The V gene is TRBV20-1, the J gene TRBJ1-1, with a possible D match to TRBD1 (5 bases). The germline gives CDR1 DFQATT, CDR2 SNEGSKA (reference sequence). The CDR3 sequence is 13 residues long. The V end was cut by 1 base, the J end by 5 bases, with 11 bases between. The CDR3 nucleotides read TGCAGTGCTAGAGTCGGGGGGGGAACTGAAGCTTTCTTT. Residues: CSARVGGGTEAFF.

This clonotype was seen a handful of times. The chain is built from TRBV11-2 and TRBJ2-7, with TRBD2 matching over 11 bases. In germline, CDR1 is SGHAT, CDR2 FQNNGV. The junction had 12 bases not matched to a gene; V was cut back by 1 base and J by 1 base. The CDR3 has 19 amino acids. CDR3 in DNA: TGTGCCAGCAGCTTAGTCTCTTTTGCTAGCGGGAGGCGTTCCTACGAGCAGTACTTC. It yields the protein CASSLVSFASGRRSYEQYF.

The gene calls are TRBV24-1 and TRBJ2-5, with 8 bases aligning to TRBD2. Germline assignment: CDR1 KGHDR and CDR2 SFDVKD. The junction had 10 bases not matched to a gene; V was cut back by 3 bases and J by 2 bases. This CDR3 has 17 residues. The CDR3 sequence is CATSDHRQLAEQETQYF. DNA for the CDR3: TGTGCCACCAGTGATCACCGACAACTAGCGGAACAAGAGACCCAGTACTTC.

This clonotype was seen more than once but under ten times. This chain joins TRBV6-2 or TRBV6-3 and TRBJ2-1; D is uncertain. The CDR3 loop spans 14 amino acids. Germline CDR1 reads MNHEY; CDR2 reads SVGEGT. Trimming took 1 base from V and 6 from J, leaving 10 bases between them. The CDR3 protein is CASSYYGSTNEQFF. CDR3 coding DNA: TGTGCCAGCAGTTACTACGGATCCACCAATGAGCAGTTCTTC.

The V gene is TRBV7-9, the J gene TRBJ2-7, with 7 bases aligning to TRBD1. The V segment lost 5 bases and the J segment 3 bases; nucleotides outside the gene matches: 4. This CDR3 region has 13 residues. The V gene's germline CDR1 is SEHNR and CDR2 FQNEAQ (reference sequence). The chain's CDR3 is CASSAGTDYEQYF. For the CDR3, the DNA is TGTGCCAGCAGCGCCGGGACAGACTACGAGCAGTACTTC.

Written as DNA, the CDR3 is TGTGCCACCTCGGGGGGACCCACGGGAGATACGCAGTATTTT. Amino acid sequence: CATSGGPTGDTQYF. The rearrangement joins TRBV18 to TRBJ2-3; TRBD2 aligns across 7 bases. The V gene's germline CDR1 is KGHSH and CDR2 LQKENI. Trimming took 10 bases from V and 5 from J; bases not matched to a gene: 12. The CDR3 runs 14 residues.

This clonotype was picked up many times. The chain carries TRBV24-1 and TRBJ2-5, with 14 bases fitting TRBD2. The germline gives CDR1 KGHDR, CDR2 SFDVKD. CDR3 size: 16 residues. V lost 6 bases, J lost 5 bases, and 7 bases stayed unmatched. In DNA, the CDR3 is TGTGCCACCAGTCGGAGACTAGCGGGAGGGTTGGAGACCCAGTACTTC. This sequence encodes CATSRRLAGGLETQYF.

The chain joins TRBV12-3 or TRBV12-4 to TRBJ1-1, with TRBD1 as a possible D gene (6 bases). V lost 6 bases and J 0 bases, leaving 11 bases between the germline ends. The CDR3 runs 14 residues. In nucleotides, the CDR3 is TGTGCCAGCAGCAACCAGGGGTTGAACACTGAAGCTTTCTTT. This sequence encodes CASSNQGLNTEAFF.

The gene calls are TRBV30 and TRBJ2-7; D call uncertain. CDR1 GTSNPN and CDR2 SVGIG come from the germline V gene (reference sequence). The V and J ends lost 0 bases and 4 bases respectively, with 13 bases between them. CDR3 size: 14 residues. The DNA for the CDR3 is TGTGCCTGGAGTGTAACTTCATGGGGTTACGAGCAGTACTTC. It translates to CAWSVTSWGYEQYF. The variable domain in full, with the rest retrieved from reference TRBV30 and TRBJ2-7, is SQTIHQWPATLVQPVGSPLSLECTVEGTSNPNLYWYRQAAGRGLQLLFYSVGIGQISSEVPQNLSASRPQDRQFILSSKKLLLSDSGFYLCAWSVTSWGYEQYFGPGTRLTVT.

This clonotype was observed many times. One junction end does not reproduce the germline sequence, and a read error may be involved. The chain has TRBV12-3 or TRBV12-4 and TRBJ2-7, with D hard to call. This CDR3 region has 12 residues. The CDR3 DNA reads as TGTGCCAGCAGCTTAGCAGCCTACGAGCAGTACTTC. It specifies CASSLAAYEQYF.

In nucleotides, the CDR3 is TGTGCCAGCAGCTTGGGGGGTGGATTACAAGAGACCCAGTACTTC. Its translation is CASSLGGGLQETQYF. The chain couples TRBV11-2 to TRBJ2-5; TRBD2 might be the D (6 bases). V dropped 3 bases and J dropped 2 bases, with 13 bases sitting between them. This CDR3 is 15 amino acids long. Germline V gene data show CDR1 as SGHAT and CDR2 as FQNNGV.

This clonotype was observed at least ten times. The rearrangement uses TRBV7-9 and TRBJ2-1, with D perhaps TRBD1 (6 bases). This CDR3 contains 12 residues. Trimming removed 5 bases from V and 7 bases from J, with 9 bases in between. Germline V lookup: CDR1 SEHNR, CDR2 FQNEAQ (reference sequence). This CDR3 reads CASSVGGNEQFF. CDR3 coding DNA: TGTGCCAGCAGCGTAGGGGGAAATGAGCAGTTCTTC.

This clonotype was counted between two and nine times. The chain couples TRBV29-1 to TRBJ2-3, with D uncertain. The CDR3 has 13 amino acids. V was clipped by 4 bases and J by 5 bases, with 13 bases between them. CDR1 is SQVTM and CDR2 is ANQGSEA in the germline V gene. DNA for the CDR3: TGCAGCGTTGTGGAAGTCGCTGGAGATACGCAGTATTTT. Translating it yields CSVVEVAGDTQYF.

In this sample, this clonotype turned up a few times. This chain joins TRBV18 and TRBJ1-1; TRBD1 aligns across 8 bases. Germline V gene sequence: CDR1 KGHSH, CDR2 LQKENI. Losses at the gene ends were 4 bases for V and 4 bases for J; bases not matched to a gene: 8. This CDR3 has 15 residues. CDR3 loop: CASSQYRGESTEAFF. The CDR3 nucleotides read TGTGCCAGCTCACAATACAGGGGGGAAAGCACTGAAGCTTTCTTT.

The V and J genes are TRBV24-1 and TRBJ2-2; D gene ambiguous. The CDR3 is made up of 14 amino acids. Trimming took 4 bases from V and 6 from J, leaving 11 bases between them. From germline, CDR1 is KGHDR and CDR2 SFDVKD. The CDR3 region has the DNA TGTGCCACCAGTGACCGCGTTTTGGCCGGGGAGCTGTTTTTT. Its translation is CATSDRVLAGELFF.